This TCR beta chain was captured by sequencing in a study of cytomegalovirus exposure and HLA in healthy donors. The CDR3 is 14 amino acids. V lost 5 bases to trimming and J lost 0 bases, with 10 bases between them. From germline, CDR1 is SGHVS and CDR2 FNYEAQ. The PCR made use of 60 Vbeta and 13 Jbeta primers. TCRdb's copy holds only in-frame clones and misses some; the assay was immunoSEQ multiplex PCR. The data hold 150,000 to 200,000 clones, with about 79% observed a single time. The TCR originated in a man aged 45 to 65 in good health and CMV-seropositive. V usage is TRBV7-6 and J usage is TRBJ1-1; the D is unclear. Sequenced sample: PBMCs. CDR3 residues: CASSLQPLNTEAFF. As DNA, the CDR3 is TGTGCCAGCAGCCTACAGCCTTTGAACACTGAAGCTTTCTTT.